This TCR beta chain was found in a study of CD8+CD57+ T cells in acquired aplastic anemia. Study-wide results and limits: Patients shared 25 to 35 CD8+ CDR3 sequences with controls.

This clonotype was counted many times. Antigen specificity is unknown. Genomic DNA, the template, was used for profiling of the TCR beta VDJ and CDR3. In TCRdb, the reads were re-called with MiXCR into one record per CDR3 protein. The sample contains approximately 220,000 distinct CDR3 sequences, around half of which appear only once. Trimming pared 4 bases from V and 2 bases from J, leaving 11 bases between. CDR1 and CDR2 (germline): SEHNR, FQNEAQ (reference sequence). CDR3 length: 14 residues. Sequenced patients had shown CD8+CD57+ cell expansion by flow cytometry. The specimen was sorted CD4+, CD8+, or CD8+CD57+ T cells (not recorded which) from PBMCs. The chain has TRBV7-9 and TRBJ2-5; D remains ambiguous. This TCR came from a human donor with aplastic anemia. CDR3 region: CASSSPGIQETQYF. In DNA form, the CDR3 reads TGTGCCAGCAGCTCCCCAGGCATTCAAGAGACCCAGTACTTC.